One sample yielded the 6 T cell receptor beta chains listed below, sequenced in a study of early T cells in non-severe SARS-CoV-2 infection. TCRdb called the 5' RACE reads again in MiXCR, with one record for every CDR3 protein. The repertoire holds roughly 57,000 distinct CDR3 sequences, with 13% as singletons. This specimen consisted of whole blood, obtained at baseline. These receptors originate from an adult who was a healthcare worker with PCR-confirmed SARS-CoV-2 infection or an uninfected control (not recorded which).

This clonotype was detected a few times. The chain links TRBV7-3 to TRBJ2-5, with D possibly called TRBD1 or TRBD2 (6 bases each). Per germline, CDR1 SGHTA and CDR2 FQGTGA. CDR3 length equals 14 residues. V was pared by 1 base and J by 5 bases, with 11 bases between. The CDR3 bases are TGTGCCAGCAGCTTAAACAGGGAGGTGGAGACCCAGTACTTC. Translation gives CASSLNREVETQYF.

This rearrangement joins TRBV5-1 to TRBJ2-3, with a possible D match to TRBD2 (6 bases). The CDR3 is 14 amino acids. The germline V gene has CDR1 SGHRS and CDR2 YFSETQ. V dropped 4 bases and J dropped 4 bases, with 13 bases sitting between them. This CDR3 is CASSGSGGADTQYF. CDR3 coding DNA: TGCGCCAGCAGCGGGTCTGGCGGGGCAGATACGCAGTATTTT.

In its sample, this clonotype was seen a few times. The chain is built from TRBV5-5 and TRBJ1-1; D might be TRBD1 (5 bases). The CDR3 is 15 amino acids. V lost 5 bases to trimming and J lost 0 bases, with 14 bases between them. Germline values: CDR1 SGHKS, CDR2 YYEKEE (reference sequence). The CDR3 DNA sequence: TGTGCCAGCAGACTTACCGGGACGGTGAACACTGAAGCTTTCTTT. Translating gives CASRLTGTVNTEAFF. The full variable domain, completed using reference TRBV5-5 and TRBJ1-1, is DAGVTQSPTHLIKTRGQQVTLRCSPISGHKSVSWYQQVLGQGPQFIFQYYEKEERGRGNFPDRFSARQFPNYSSELNVNALLLGDSALYLCASRLTGTVNTEAFFGQGTRLTVV.

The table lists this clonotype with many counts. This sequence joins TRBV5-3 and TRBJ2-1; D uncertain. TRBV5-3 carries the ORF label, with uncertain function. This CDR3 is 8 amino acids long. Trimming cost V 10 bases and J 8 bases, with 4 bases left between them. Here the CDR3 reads CAADEQFF. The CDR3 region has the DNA TGTGCCGCAGATGAGCAGTTCTTC.

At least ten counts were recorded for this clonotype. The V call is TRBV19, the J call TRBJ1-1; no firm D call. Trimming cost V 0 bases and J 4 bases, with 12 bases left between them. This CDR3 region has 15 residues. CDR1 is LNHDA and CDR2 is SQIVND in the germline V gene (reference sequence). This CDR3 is CASSIDPGLGTEAFF. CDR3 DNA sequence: TGTGCCAGTAGTATAGATCCGGGATTGGGCACTGAAGCTTTCTTT.

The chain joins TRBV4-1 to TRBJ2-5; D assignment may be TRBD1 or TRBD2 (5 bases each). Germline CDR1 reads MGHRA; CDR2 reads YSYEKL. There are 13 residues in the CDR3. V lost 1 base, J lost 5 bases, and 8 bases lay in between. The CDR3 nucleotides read TGCGCCAGCAGCCAAGGGGGGTTGGAGACCCAGTACTTC. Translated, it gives CASSQGGLETQYF.